This record covers a single TCR beta chain. Sorted-subset replicate PCR reactions contained roughly 200 ng DNA, corresponding to 29,000 or so T cell genomes. The repertoire was sequenced with immunoSEQ multiplex PCR; TCRdb's copy has only in-frame clones and lacks some. Of roughly 590,000 clones listed, 95% are singletons. This entry belongs to a study of shared clonotypes between healthy human individuals. Study in general: CD4 naive and CD4 memory each took three plates per donor, while CD8 naive took two and CD8 memory one.

Unmatched junction bases numbered 8, after V lost 4 bases and J lost 4 bases. Germline values: CDR1 SEHNR, CDR2 FQNEAQ (reference sequence). The CDR3 consists of 15 residues. CD45RO negativity and positive selection for CCR7 defined naive CD8 cells, a population that excluded terminally differentiated effector memory CD45RA+ cells. Recent acute infections and vaccinations were absent in the healthy HIV-negative adult donors. This chain joins TRBV7-9 and TRBJ1-2, with TRBD1 matching over 8 bases. Sequencing input: naive CD8+ T cells sorted from blood. The TCR was taken from a woman aged 25 to 45 in good health. In nucleotides, the CDR3 is TGTGCCAGCAGCTCCACGACAGGGGTTCCCTATGGCTACACCTTC. It specifies CASSSTTGVPYGYTF.